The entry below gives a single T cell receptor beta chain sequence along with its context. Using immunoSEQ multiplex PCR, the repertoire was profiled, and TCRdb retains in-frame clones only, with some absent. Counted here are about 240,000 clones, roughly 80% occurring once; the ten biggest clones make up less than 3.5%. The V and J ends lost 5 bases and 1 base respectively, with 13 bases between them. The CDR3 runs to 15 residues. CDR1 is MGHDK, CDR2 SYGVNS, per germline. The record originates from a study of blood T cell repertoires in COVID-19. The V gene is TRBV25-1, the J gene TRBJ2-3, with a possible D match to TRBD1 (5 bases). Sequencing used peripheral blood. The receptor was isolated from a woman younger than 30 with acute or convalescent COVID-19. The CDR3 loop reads CASSPDTTRTDTQYF. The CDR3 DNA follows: TGTGCCAGCAGTCCGGACACCACTCGCACAGATACGCAGTATTTT.